These 28 T cell receptor beta chains were sequenced from one sample in a study of graft-versus-host responses after intestinal transplantation. Plating of some 200,000 CFSE-labeled responder cells was done together with some 200,000 irradiated, violet-dye-labeled stimulator cells. Assay used: immunoSEQ multiplex PCR; TCRdb lists only in-frame clones, some missing. The sample yields about 21,000 clones, 40% to 50% seen once. Sequenced material: alloreactive CD8+ T cells from a mixed lymphocyte reaction culture, taken before intestinal transplant. Regarding subset: CFSE-low proliferating T cells sorted from roughly 6-day pre-transplant mixed lymphocyte reaction (GvH or HvG direction). These TCRs come from a human patient who received an intestinal transplant.

J is TRBJ2-7 and V is TRBV5-6; D is unclear. CDR3 size: 13 residues. V dropped 0 bases and J dropped 1 base, with 5 bases sitting between them. Germline assignment: CDR1 SGHDT and CDR2 YYEEEE. This CDR3 reads CASSLAGSYEQYF. CDR3 in DNA: TGTGCCAGCAGCTTGGCCGGGTCCTACGAGCAGTACTTC.

This clone occurred a few times. J is TRBJ2-7 and V is TRBV5-6; 8 nucleotides match TRBD2. CDR1 is SGHDT and CDR2 is YYEEEE in the germline V gene. V was pared by 0 bases and J by 10 bases, with 12 bases of the junction left unmatched. This CDR3 comprises 15 residues. The CDR3 region is CASSLVASGRLSQYF. The DNA of the CDR3 is TGTGCCAGCAGCTTGGTGGCCAGCGGGAGACTTAGCCAGTACTTC.

This clone was observed a handful of times. This chain connects TRBV7-3 to TRBJ2-5; D ambiguous. The length of the CDR3 is 14 residues. Per germline, CDR1 SGHTA and CDR2 FQGTGA. Trimming cost V 5 bases and J 0 bases, with 10 bases left between them. The CDR3: CASSQDGNQETQYF. CDR3 in DNA: TGTGCCAGCAGCCAGGACGGAAACCAAGAGACCCAGTACTTC.

This chain links TRBV7-3 with TRBJ1-1, with a weak D call TRBD1 (6 bases). The CDR3 has 13 amino acids. Trimming shortened V by 5 bases and J by 2 bases, and 9 bases separated the two germline ends. Germline V CDR1 and CDR2: SGHTA, FQGTGA. CDR3 in DNA: TGTGCCAGCAGCCTACAGGGTAACACTGAAGCTTTCTTT. Its protein product is CASSLQGNTEAFF.

In this sample, this clone is medium-sized. The chain carries TRBV11-2 and TRBJ1-5; 9 nucleotides agree with TRBD1. With 5 bases clipped from V and 3 bases from J, the junction kept 14 bases outside the gene matches. The CDR3 has 18 residues. Per the germline V gene, CDR1 is SGHAT and CDR2 is FQNNGV. In DNA form, the CDR3 reads TGTGCCAGCAGCGCGACCGGGACAGGGAAGGCTCTCAATCAGCCCCAGCATTTT. It encodes CASSATGTGKALNQPQHF.

This clone was found a few times. The genes are TRBV19 and TRBJ1-2; no clear D gene. Germline CDR1 and CDR2: LNHDA and SQIVND (reference sequence). V dropped 5 bases and J dropped 1 base, with 17 bases sitting between them. CDR3 size: 16 residues. The CDR3 DNA follows: TGTGCCAGTAGTGGTTCGGCAGGACGCATTAACTATGGCTACACCTTC. This gives the protein CASSGSAGRINYGYTF.

The chain combines TRBV9 with TRBJ2-7; a weak D match, TRBD2 (7 bases). The CDR3 has 15 amino acids. With 3 bases removed from V and 4 bases from J, the gap between germline ends came to 17 bases. CDR1 and CDR2 (germline): SGDLS, YYNGEE. CDR3 coding DNA: TGTGCCAGCAGCGAGGGGCGGGGGCCCCCGTACGAGCAGTACTTC. It specifies CASSEGRGPPYEQYF.

The rearrangement links TRBV6-5 to TRBJ1-2; 7 nucleotides match TRBD1. The V gene end was trimmed by 8 bases and the J gene end by 3 bases; junction bases not matched to a gene: 6. The CDR3 consists of 13 residues. The germline CDR1 and CDR2 sequences are MNHEY and SVGAGI. This chain's CDR3 is CASETGIYYGYTF. The CDR3 DNA reads as TGTGCCAGCGAGACAGGGATATACTATGGCTACACCTTC.

The sample holds a few counts of this clone. CDR3 bases: TGCGCCAGCAGCGGGAGAAGCGGGCGGAGCTCCTACAATGAGCAGTTCTTC. Translating gives CASSGRSGRSSYNEQFF. The gene calls are TRBV5-1 and TRBJ2-1, with D possibly matching TRBD2 (6 bases). V shed 4 bases and J shed 0 bases, with 17 bases lying between them. Germline assignment: CDR1 SGHRS and CDR2 YFSETQ. The CDR3 covers 17 residues. Full variable domain (rest looked up from reference TRBV5-1 and TRBJ2-1): KAGVTQTPRYLIKTRGQQVTLSCSPISGHRSVSWYQQTPGQGLQFLFEYFSETQRNKGNFPGRFSGRQFSNSRSEMNVSTLELGDSALYLCASSGRSGRSSYNEQFFGPGTRLTVL.

The chain is built from TRBV30 and TRBJ2-1, with D perhaps assigned TRBD1 or TRBD2 (5 bases each). The CDR3 is 16 residues long. Germline V gene data show CDR1 as GTSNPN and CDR2 as SVGIG (reference sequence). Trimming removed 0 bases at V and 4 bases at J, with 16 bases between. CDR3 region: CAWSVRWQGAYNEQFF. DNA for the CDR3: TGTGCCTGGAGTGTACGGTGGCAGGGAGCGTACAATGAGCAGTTCTTC.

This clone was seen a few times. The chain couples TRBV5-4 to TRBJ2-1, with D unclear. V lost 1 base to trimming and J lost 12 bases, with 14 bases between them. This CDR3 spans 13 amino acids. Per germline, CDR1 SGHNT and CDR2 YYREEE (reference sequence). CDR3 amino acids: CASSLPPNLVQFF. In DNA, the CDR3 is TGTGCCAGCAGCTTGCCCCCTAATCTTGTGCAGTTCTTC.

By its share, this clone is medium-sized. The chain carries TRBV2 and TRBJ2-7, with D uncertain. V lost 5 bases, J lost 6 bases, and 8 bases lay in between. The length of the CDR3 is 11 residues. The germline gives CDR1 SNHLY, CDR2 FYNNEI. In DNA, the CDR3 is TGTGCCAGCAGTCCCCATTTCGAGCAGTACTTC. As protein: CASSPHFEQYF.

This clone is classed as medium-sized. The rearrangement joins TRBV6-4 to TRBJ1-2; D gene unclear. The CDR3 has 12 residues. The germline gives CDR1 MRHNA, CDR2 SNTAGT. Trimming shortened V by 0 bases and J by 4 bases, and 3 bases separated the two germline ends. CDR3 DNA: TGTGCCAGCAGTGACTCGTCCTATGGCTACACCTTC. This sequence encodes CASSDSSYGYTF.

The chain carries TRBV29-1 and TRBJ2-5; 7 bases map to TRBD2. CDR1 SQVTM and CDR2 ANQGSEA come from the germline V gene. V shed 6 bases, J shed 4 bases, and the junction held 11 bases outside the gene matches. The CDR3 is made up of 14 amino acids. CDR3 sequence reads: CSVTTGGGPETQYF. The CDR3 DNA is TGCAGCGTGACCACCGGGGGAGGGCCAGAGACCCAGTACTTC.

A few counts support this clone. The chain carries TRBV21-1 and TRBJ2-3; the DNA was not compared with TRBD2, the D call given in the table. TRBV21-1 is termed a pseudogene. This CDR3 is 15 amino acids long. The CDR3 loop is CASTFVVPPTDTQYF. The CDR3 coding sequence is TGTGCCAGCACCTTCGTAGTCCCCCCGACAGATACGCAGTATTTT.

Judged by abundance, this clone is medium-sized. Written as DNA, the CDR3 is TGTGCCAGCAGCTGGTTCAATGAGCAGTTCTTC. This translates into CASSWFNEQFF. This chain links TRBV5-6 with TRBJ2-1; D unresolved. The CDR3 runs 11 residues. The germline gives CDR1 SGHDT, CDR2 YYEEEE. The V gene lost 3 bases and the J gene lost 6 bases, with 4 bases spanning the gap.

This clone has more than one count but fewer than ten. The rearrangement uses TRBV6-5 and TRBJ2-5, with D perhaps matching TRBD2 (6 bases). Trimming pared 7 bases from V and 4 bases from J, leaving 16 bases between. CDR3 size: 14 residues. The germline V gene encodes CDR1 MNHEY and CDR2 SVGAGI. For the CDR3, the DNA is TGTGCCAGCAAAGGAGGGCTTAGGAGAGAGACCCAGTACTTC. The encoded protein is CASKGGLRRETQYF.

This clone counts as medium-sized. This rearrangement joins TRBV7-9 to TRBJ2-1; 10 positions match TRBD2. With 2 bases clipped from V and 7 bases from J, the junction kept 2 bases outside the gene matches. Germline CDR1 reads SEHNR; CDR2 reads FQNEAQ (reference sequence). The CDR3 has 14 residues. The CDR3 loop reads CASSLLAGVNEQFF. The CDR3 coding sequence is TGTGCCAGCAGCTTACTAGCGGGAGTTAATGAGCAGTTCTTC.

The V gene is TRBV27, the J gene TRBJ2-3, with D perhaps TRBD1 (6 bases). The CDR3 spans 14 residues. The V gene lost 5 bases and the J gene lost 8 bases, with 17 bases spanning the gap. In germline, CDR1 is MNHEY, CDR2 SMNVEV (reference sequence). CDR3 DNA sequence: TGTGCCAGCAGTCATGCAGGGGTCGCCCTTACGCAGTATTTT. Translation gives CASSHAGVALTQYF.

This chain joins TRBV7-8 and TRBJ1-5; tentative D call: TRBD1 (5 bases). The ends were cut back, 7 bases at V and 2 bases at J, with 15 bases in the middle. Germline values: CDR1 SGHVS, CDR2 FQNEAQ. The CDR3 loop spans 15 amino acids. This CDR3 reads CASTRGGGGNQPQHF. The CDR3 region has the DNA TGTGCCAGCACCCGAGGTGGAGGGGGCAATCAGCCCCAGCATTTT.

CDR3 loop: CASSRTGRPDTQYF. The CDR3 DNA follows: TGTGCCAGCAGCCGTACCGGGAGACCAGATACGCAGTATTTT. V is TRBV7-3 and J is TRBJ2-3; TRBD2 is a possible D gene (6 bases). Germline lookup yields CDR1 SGHTA and CDR2 FQGTGA. Between the trimmed V and J ends, which lost 5 bases and 4 bases, there was a span of 13 bases. The CDR3 loop spans 14 amino acids. The full variable domain, in which reference TRBV7-3 and TRBJ2-3 provide the parts outside the CDR3, is GAGVSQTPSNKVTEKGKYVELRCDPISGHTALYWYRQSLGQGPEFLIYFQGTGAADDSGLPNDRFFAVRPEGSVSTLKIQRTERGDSAVYLCASSRTGRPDTQYFGPGTRLTVL.

This clone was observed a handful of times. The chain uses TRBV10-1 and TRBJ1-2, with 9 bases aligning to TRBD1. Looked up from germline, CDR1 is WNHNN and CDR2 is SYGVQD (reference sequence). CDR3 size: 14 residues. Trimming took 8 bases from V and 5 from J; bases not matched to a gene: 9. CDR3 residues: CASGGQGHTYGYTF. CDR3 nucleotide sequence: TGCGCCAGCGGGGGACAGGGCCATACTTATGGCTACACCTTC.

The rearrangement joins TRBV6-5 to TRBJ1-1, with a weak D call TRBD1 (5 bases). V was cut by 6 bases and J by 4 bases, with 12 bases left in between. From germline, CDR1 is MNHEY and CDR2 SVGAGI. CDR3 length: 13 amino acids. The CDR3 loop is CASSGAPSTEAFF. The CDR3 DNA follows: TGTGCCAGCAGCGGGGCCCCGAGCACTGAAGCTTTCTTT.

The chain couples TRBV6-5 to TRBJ1-5; D gene uncertain. The CDR3 loop spans 15 amino acids. Per germline, CDR1 MNHEY and CDR2 SVGAGI. V lost 0 bases and J 0 bases, leaving 6 bases between the germline ends. The CDR3 DNA is TGTGCCAGCAGTTACTCTACTAATAGCAATCAGCCCCAGCATTTT. It yields the protein CASSYSTNSNQPQHF.

This clone has more than one count but fewer than ten. The chain has TRBV10-2 and TRBJ1-5, with a possible D match to TRBD1 (5 bases). From germline, CDR1 is WSHSY and CDR2 SAAADI. Trimming cost V 6 bases and J 2 bases, with 11 bases left between them. The CDR3 is 14 residues long. The CDR3 sequence is CASRNGGGNQPQHF. Here the CDR3 DNA reads TGCGCCAGCAGGAACGGGGGTGGCAATCAGCCCCAGCATTTT.

The CDR3 sequence is CASSYSTWEKLFF. In DNA, the CDR3 is TGTGCCAGCAGTTACTCGACATGGGAAAAACTGTTTTTT. The chain links TRBV6-9 to TRBJ1-4; D call uncertain. Germline-derived CDR1 and CDR2 are MNHGY and SVAAGI. The CDR3 length is 13 residues. Trimming left V 3 bases short and J 8 bases short, with 10 bases between.

This clone was counted between two and nine times. The chain carries TRBV2 and TRBJ2-2; TRBD1 matches at 8 bases. Germline V gene sequence: CDR1 SNHLY, CDR2 FYNNEI. With V trimmed by 4 bases and J by 0 bases, 1 base remained unmatched. This CDR3 is built from 15 residues. The CDR3 DNA reads as TGTGCCAGCAGTGCGGACAGGGCGAACACCGGGGAGCTGTTTTTT. Translated, it gives CASSADRANTGELFF.

This clone has just a few counts. The chain carries TRBV7-9 and TRBJ2-7; 9 bases map to TRBD2. Per the germline V gene, CDR1 is SEHNR and CDR2 is FQNEAQ (reference sequence). V was pared by 4 bases and J by 7 bases, with 14 bases of the junction left unmatched. The CDR3 length is 16 residues. The CDR3 loop is CASSSNREAGGREQYF. CDR3 sequence (DNA): TGTGCCAGCAGCTCAAATCGGGAGGCGGGAGGGCGTGAGCAGTACTTC.